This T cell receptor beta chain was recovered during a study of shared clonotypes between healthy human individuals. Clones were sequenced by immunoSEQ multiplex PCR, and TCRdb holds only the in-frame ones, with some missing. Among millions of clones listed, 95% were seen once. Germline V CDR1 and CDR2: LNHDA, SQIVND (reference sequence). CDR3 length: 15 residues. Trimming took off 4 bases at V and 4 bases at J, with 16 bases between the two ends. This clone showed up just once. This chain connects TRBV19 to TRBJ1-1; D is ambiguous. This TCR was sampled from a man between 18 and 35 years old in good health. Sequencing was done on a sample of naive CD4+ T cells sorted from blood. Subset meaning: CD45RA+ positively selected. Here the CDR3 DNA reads TGTGCCAGTAGTACGGGTGACAATATGCGCACTGAAGCTTTCTTT. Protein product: CASSTGDNMRTEAFF. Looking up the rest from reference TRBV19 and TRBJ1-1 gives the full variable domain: DGGITQSPKYLFRKEGQNVTLSCEQNLNHDAMYWYRQDPGQGLRLIYYSQIVNDFQKGDIAEGYSVSREKKESFPLTVTSAQKNPTAFYLCASSTGDNMRTEAFFGQGTRLTVV.